The source of this T cell receptor beta chain is a study of identical twins. This CDR3 spans 17 amino acids. CDR1 MDHEN and CDR2 SYDVKM come from the germline V gene. V lost 6 bases and J lost 1; bases outside the gene matches: 9. Via MiXCR, TCRdb re-called the 5' RACE reads, giving one row per CDR3 protein. Of about 1.7 million distinct CDR3 sequences in the sample, under 35% were seen once. This TCR was sampled from a newborn girl in good health. J is TRBJ2-5 and V is TRBV28; the match to TRBD2 covers 12 bases. Sequences were obtained from cord blood. The CDR3 DNA reads TGTGCCAGCAGCGCAGCCGGACTAGCGGGACCCCAAGAGACCCAGTACTTC. As protein: CASSAAGLAGPQETQYF.